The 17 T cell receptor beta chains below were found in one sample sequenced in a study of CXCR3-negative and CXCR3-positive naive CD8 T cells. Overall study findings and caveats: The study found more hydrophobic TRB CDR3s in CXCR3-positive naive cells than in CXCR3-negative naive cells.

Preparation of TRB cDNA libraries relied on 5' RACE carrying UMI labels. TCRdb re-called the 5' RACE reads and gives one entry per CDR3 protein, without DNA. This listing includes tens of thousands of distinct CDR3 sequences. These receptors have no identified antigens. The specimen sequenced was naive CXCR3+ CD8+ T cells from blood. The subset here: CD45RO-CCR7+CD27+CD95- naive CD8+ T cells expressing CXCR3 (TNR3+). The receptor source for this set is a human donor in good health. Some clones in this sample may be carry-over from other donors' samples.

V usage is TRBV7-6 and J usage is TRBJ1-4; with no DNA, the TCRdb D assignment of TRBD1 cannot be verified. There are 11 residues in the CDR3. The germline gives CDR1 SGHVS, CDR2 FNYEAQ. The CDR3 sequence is CASSSGDSLFF.

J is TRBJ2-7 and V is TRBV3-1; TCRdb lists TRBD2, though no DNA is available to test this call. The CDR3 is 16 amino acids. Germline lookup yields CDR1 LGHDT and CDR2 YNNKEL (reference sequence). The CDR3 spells CASSQGYTGTRDEQYF.

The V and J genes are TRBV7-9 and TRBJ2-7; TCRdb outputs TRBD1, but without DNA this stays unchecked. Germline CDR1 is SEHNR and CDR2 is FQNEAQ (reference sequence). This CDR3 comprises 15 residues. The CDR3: CASSPRQATSYEQYF. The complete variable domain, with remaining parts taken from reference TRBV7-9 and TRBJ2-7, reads DTGVSQNPRHKITKRGQNVTFRCDPISEHNRLYWYRQTLGQGPEFLTYFQNEAQLEKSRLLSDRFSAERPKGSFSTLEIQRTEQGDSAMYLCASSPRQATSYEQYFGPGTRLTVT.

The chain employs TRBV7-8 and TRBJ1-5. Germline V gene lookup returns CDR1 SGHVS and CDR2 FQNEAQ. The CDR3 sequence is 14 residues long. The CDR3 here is CASTERGWDQPQHF.

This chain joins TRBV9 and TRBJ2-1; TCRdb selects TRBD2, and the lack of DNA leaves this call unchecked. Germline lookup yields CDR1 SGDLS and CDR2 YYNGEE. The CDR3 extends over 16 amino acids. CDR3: CASSAQLAGVFNEQFF.

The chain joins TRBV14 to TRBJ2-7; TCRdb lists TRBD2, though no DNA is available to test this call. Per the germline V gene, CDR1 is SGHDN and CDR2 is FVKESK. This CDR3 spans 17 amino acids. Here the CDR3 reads CASSQDNAGGSTYEQYF.

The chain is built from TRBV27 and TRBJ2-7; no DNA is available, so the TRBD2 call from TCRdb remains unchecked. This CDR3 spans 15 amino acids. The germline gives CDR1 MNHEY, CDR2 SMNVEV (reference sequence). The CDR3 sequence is CASSISGLSSYEQYF.

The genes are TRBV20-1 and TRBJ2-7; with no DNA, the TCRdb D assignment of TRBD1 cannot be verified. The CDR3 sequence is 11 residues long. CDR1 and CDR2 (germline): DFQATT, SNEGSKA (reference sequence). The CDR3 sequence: CSARGLDEQYF.

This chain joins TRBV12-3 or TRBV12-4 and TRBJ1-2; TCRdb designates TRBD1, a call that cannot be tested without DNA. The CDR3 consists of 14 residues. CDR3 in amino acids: CASSPIDRSYGYTF.

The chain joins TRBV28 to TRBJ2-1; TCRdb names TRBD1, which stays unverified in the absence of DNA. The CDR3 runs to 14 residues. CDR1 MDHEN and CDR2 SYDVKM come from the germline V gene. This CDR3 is CASSPRGPYNEQFF. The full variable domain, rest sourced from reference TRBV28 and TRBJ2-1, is DVKVTQSSRYLVKRTGEKVFLECVQDMDHENMFWYRQDPGLGLRLIYFSYDVKMKEKGDIPEGYSVSREKKERFSLILESASTNQTSMYLCASSPRGPYNEQFFGPGTRLTVL.

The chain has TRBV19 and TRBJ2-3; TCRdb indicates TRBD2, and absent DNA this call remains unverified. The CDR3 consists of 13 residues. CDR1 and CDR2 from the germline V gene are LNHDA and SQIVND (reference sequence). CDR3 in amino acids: CASARVGADTQYF.

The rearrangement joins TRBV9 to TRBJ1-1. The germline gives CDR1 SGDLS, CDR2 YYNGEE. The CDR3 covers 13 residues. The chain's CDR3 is CASSPYTNTEAFF.

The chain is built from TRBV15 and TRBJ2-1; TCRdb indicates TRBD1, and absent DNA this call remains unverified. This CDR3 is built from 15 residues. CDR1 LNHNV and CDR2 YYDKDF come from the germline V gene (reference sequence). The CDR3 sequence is CVTSRERTGIGEQFF.

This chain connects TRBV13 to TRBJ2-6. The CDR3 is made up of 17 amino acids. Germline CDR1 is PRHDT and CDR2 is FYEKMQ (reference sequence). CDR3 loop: CASSLGWPELGANVLTF.

The CDR3 spells CASSYSARAGSPLHF. The chain uses TRBV6-5 and TRBJ1-6; TCRdb's D gene call, TRBD1, goes unchecked for lack of DNA. Germline V gives CDR1 MNHEY, CDR2 SVGAGI. The CDR3 has 15 residues.

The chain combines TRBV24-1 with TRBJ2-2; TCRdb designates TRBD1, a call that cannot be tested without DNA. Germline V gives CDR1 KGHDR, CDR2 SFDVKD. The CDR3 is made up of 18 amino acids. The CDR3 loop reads CATSDLRISGPSTGELFF.

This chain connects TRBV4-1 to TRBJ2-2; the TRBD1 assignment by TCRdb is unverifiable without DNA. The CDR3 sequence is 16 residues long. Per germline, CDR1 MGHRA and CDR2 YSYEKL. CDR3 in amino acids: CASSQGGGLNTGELFF.